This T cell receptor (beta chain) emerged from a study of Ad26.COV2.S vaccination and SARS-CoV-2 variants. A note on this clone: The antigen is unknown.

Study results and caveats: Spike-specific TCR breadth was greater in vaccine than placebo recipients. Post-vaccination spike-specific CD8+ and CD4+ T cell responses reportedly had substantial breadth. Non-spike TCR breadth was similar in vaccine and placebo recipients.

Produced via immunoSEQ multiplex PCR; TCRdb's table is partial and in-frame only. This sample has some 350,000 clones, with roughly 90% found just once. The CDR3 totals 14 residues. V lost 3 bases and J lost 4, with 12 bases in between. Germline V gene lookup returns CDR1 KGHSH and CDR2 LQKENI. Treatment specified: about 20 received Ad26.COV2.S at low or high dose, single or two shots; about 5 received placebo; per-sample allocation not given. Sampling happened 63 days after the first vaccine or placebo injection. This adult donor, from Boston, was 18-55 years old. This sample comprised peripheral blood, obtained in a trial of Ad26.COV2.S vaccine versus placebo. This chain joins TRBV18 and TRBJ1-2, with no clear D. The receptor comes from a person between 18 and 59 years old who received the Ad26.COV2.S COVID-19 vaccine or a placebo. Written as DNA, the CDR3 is TGTGCCAGCTCACCCGACTTGGGAGGCTATGGCTACACCTTC. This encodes CASSPDLGGYGYTF.